This T cell receptor beta chain was sequenced in a study of CD8 T cells in Susac syndrome. The CDR3 has 15 amino acids. Germline V CDR1 and CDR2: MNHEY, SVGEGT. Random hexamers served to reverse transcribe about 0.5 to 1 ug RNA. TCRdb passed the immunoSEQ multiplex PCR reads through MiXCR, listing each CDR3 protein once. The sample records some 300,000 distinct CDR3 sequences, approximately 85% being singletons. Details on this clonotype: Its ends do not fully match the called genes, so a read error is possible.

This chain links TRBV6-2 or TRBV6-3 with TRBJ2-3; D may be TRBD1 (6 bases). The receptor's source is a human donor with multiple sclerosis. The sequenced sample consisted of CD8+ T cells from PBMCs. The CDR3 coding sequence is TGTACCAGCAGTAAAAAGAGGGGGAGCACAGATACGCAGTATTTT. Protein: CTSSKKRGSTDTQYF.